The 5 T cell receptor beta chains presented below share a single source sample, sequenced in a study of cytomegalovirus exposure and HLA in healthy donors. The study ran its PCR with 60 Vbeta and 13 Jbeta primers. Here immunoSEQ multiplex PCR was the method, and the copy in TCRdb shows in-frame clones only, minus some. In the table there are around 150,000 clones, 65% to 70% of which are singletons. The sequenced sample consisted of PBMCs. These TCRs come from a man aged 25 to 40 in good health and CMV-seropositive.

The chain joins TRBV14 to TRBJ2-2, with no clear D. Deletions cut 5 bases from V and 3 bases from J, with 13 bases between. Germline CDR1 and CDR2: SGHDN and FVKESK. CDR3 length equals 15 residues. The CDR3 loop reads CASSFQLADTGELFF. CDR3 DNA sequence: TGTGCCAGCAGCTTCCAGTTAGCAGACACCGGGGAGCTGTTTTTT. The full variable domain, completed using reference TRBV14 and TRBJ2-2, is EAGVTQFPSHSVIEKGQTVTLRCDPISGHDNLYWYRRVMGKEIKFLLHFVKESKQDESGMPNNRFLAERTGGTYSTLKVQPAELEDSGVYFCASSFQLADTGELFFGEGSRLTVL.

The V call is TRBV27, the J call TRBJ2-2; the match to TRBD2 covers 14 bases. With 8 bases clipped from V and 5 bases from J, the junction kept 7 bases outside the gene matches. The CDR3 is 16 amino acids. Germline CDR1 is MNHEY and CDR2 is SMNVEV (reference sequence). CDR3: CASFGLAGGSTGELFF. DNA of the CDR3: TGTGCCAGCTTTGGACTAGCGGGAGGATCAACCGGGGAGCTGTTTTTT.

The V gene is TRBV6-5, the J gene TRBJ2-1; D is possibly TRBD2 (5 bases). Germline assignment: CDR1 MNHEY and CDR2 SVGAGI. This CDR3 region has 14 residues. Trimming took 6 bases from V and 2 from J, leaving 11 bases between them. The CDR3 DNA reads TGTGCCAGCAGGGGAGCGGACCCCTACAATGAGCAGTTCTTC. Translated: CASRGADPYNEQFF.

The chain is built from TRBV9 and TRBJ2-7, with 8 bases that match TRBD1. CDR1 is SGDLS, CDR2 YYNGEE, per germline. Trimming at V came to 0 bases and at J to 6 bases, leaving 8 bases not matched to a gene. This CDR3 is 15 amino acids long. CDR3 bases: TGTGCCAGCAGCGTAGTTCCAGGGGGCATCCTCGAGCAGTACTTC. It is translated as CASSVVPGGILEQYF.

This rearrangement joins TRBV6-1 to TRBJ2-2, with D perhaps matching TRBD2 (6 bases). Trimming took 6 bases from V and 6 from J, leaving 11 bases between them. Germline values: CDR1 MNHNS, CDR2 SASEGT. CDR3 length: 13 residues. In DNA, the CDR3 is TGTGCCAGCAGGGGAACGGGGGCCGGGGAGCTGTTTTTT. Translating it yields CASRGTGAGELFF.